These 9 T cell receptor beta chains were all obtained from the same sample, sequenced in a study of blood T cell repertoires in COVID-19. The protocol was immunoSEQ multiplex PCR, while the TCRdb copy is restricted to in-frame clones and leaves out a portion. Of roughly 150,000 clones in the sample, 65% to 85% were seen once. The sample comprised peripheral blood. These receptors were collected from a man in his 60s with active or convalescent COVID-19.

There are a few counts of this clone. The chain is built from TRBV12-3 or TRBV12-4 and TRBJ1-2, with 10 bases lining up with TRBD1. The junction had 2 bases not matched to a gene; V was cut back by 6 bases and J by 4 bases. The CDR3 has 13 residues. CDR3 coding DNA: TGTGCCAGCAGCAGGGACAGGGGCTATGGCTACACCTTC. This sequence encodes CASSRDRGYGYTF.

The chain uses TRBV20-1 and TRBJ2-5, with D possibly being TRBD1 (6 bases). Germline-derived CDR1 and CDR2 are DFQATT and SNEGSKA (reference sequence). This CDR3 is 13 amino acids long. Trimming removed 3 bases at V and 4 bases at J, with 12 bases between. DNA for the CDR3: TGCAGTGCTAGTTACAGGGCACGAGAGACCCAGTACTTC. Translated, it gives CSASYRARETQYF.

This clone was seen only a few times. The chain joins TRBV6-4 to TRBJ1-6, with 7 bases identical to TRBD1. The CDR3 covers 16 residues. Germline assignment: CDR1 MRHNA and CDR2 SNTAGT. The ends lost 6 bases at V and 4 bases at J; junction bases unmatched: 9. In DNA, the CDR3 is TGTGCCAGCAGGGGGGACACAGGGGATTATAATTCACCCCTCCACTTT. This encodes CASRGDTGDYNSPLHF.

The chain links TRBV18 to TRBJ1-2; the D is unclear. V gave up 3 bases and J gave up 2 bases, with 10 bases separating them. Germline V lookup: CDR1 KGHSH, CDR2 LQKENI. This CDR3 spans 14 amino acids. CDR3 DNA: TGTGCCAGCTCACCTAGGACTGAAAACTATGGCTACACCTTC. Protein sequence: CASSPRTENYGYTF. Full variable domain (remainder filled in from reference TRBV18 and TRBJ1-2): NAGVMQNPRHLVRRRGQEARLRCSPMKGHSHVYWYRQLPEEGLKFMVYLQKENIIDESGMPKERFSAEFPKEGPSILRIQQVVRGDSAAYFCASSPRTENYGYTFGSGTRLTVV.

The chain combines TRBV28 with TRBJ1-5; 7 nucleotides align to TRBD1. The CDR3 is 15 amino acids. The germline gives CDR1 MDHEN, CDR2 SYDVKM. V trimming: 4 bases; J trimming: 6 bases; junction bases outside the gene matches: 9. As DNA, the CDR3 is TGTGCCAGCAGTTGGGCAACAGGGGTAGGTCAGCCCCAGCATTTT. Translation: CASSWATGVGQPQHF.

This rearrangement joins TRBV27 to TRBJ2-1; 8 bases match TRBD1. Germline V gene data show CDR1 as MNHEY and CDR2 as SMNVEV (reference sequence). The V gene end was trimmed by 5 bases and the J gene end by 2 bases; junction bases not matched to a gene: 5. CDR3 size: 15 residues. The CDR3, as DNA: TGTGCCAGCAGTGCCGGACAGGGCCCCTACAATGAGCAGTTCTTC. This gives the protein CASSAGQGPYNEQFF.

The chain recombines TRBV6-6 with TRBJ1-5, with a tentative D call TRBD1 (5 bases). V lost 5 bases to trimming and J lost 5 bases, with 10 bases between them. This CDR3 has 13 amino acids. Germline CDR1 is MNHNY and CDR2 is SVGAGI (reference sequence). The CDR3 DNA reads as TGTGCCAGCAGTCCTACGACAGATCAGCCCCAGCATTTT. Amino acid sequence: CASSPTTDQPQHF.

This chain joins TRBV27 and TRBJ1-2; no firm D call. CDR3 size: 17 residues. V was pared by 5 bases and J by 0 bases, with 19 bases between. Germline V gene lookup returns CDR1 MNHEY and CDR2 SMNVEV (reference sequence). CDR3 protein: CASSQVPAPWANYGYTF. For the CDR3, the DNA is TGTGCCAGCAGTCAGGTCCCCGCCCCCTGGGCTAACTATGGCTACACCTTC.

The rearrangement uses TRBV10-2 and TRBJ1-2, with D unresolved. V was shortened by 10 bases and J by 1 base, with 16 bases between the two germline ends. The V gene's germline CDR1 is WSHSY and CDR2 SAAADI. The CDR3 has 14 amino acids. In nucleotides, the CDR3 is TGCGCCATCATTGTGGCAGGAAGTAACTATGGCTACACCTTC. Translating gives CAIIVAGSNYGYTF.